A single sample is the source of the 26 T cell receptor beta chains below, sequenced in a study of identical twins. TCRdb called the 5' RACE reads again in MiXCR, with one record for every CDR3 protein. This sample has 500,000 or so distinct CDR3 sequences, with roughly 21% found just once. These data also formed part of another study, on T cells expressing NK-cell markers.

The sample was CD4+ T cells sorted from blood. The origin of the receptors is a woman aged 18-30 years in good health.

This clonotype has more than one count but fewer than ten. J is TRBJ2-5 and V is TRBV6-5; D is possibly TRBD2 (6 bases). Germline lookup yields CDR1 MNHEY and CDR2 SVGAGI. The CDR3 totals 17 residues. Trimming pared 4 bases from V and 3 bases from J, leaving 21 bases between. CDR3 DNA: TGTGCCAGCAGTTTCCGCCCGTACGGGGGTGAGGAAGAGACCCAGTACTTC. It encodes CASSFRPYGGEEETQYF.

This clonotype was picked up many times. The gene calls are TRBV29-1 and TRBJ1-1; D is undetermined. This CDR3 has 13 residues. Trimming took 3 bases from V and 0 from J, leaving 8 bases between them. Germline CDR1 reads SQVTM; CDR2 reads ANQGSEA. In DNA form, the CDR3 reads TGCAGCGTTGATTACGTTATGAACACTGAAGCTTTCTTT. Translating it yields CSVDYVMNTEAFF.

DNA of the CDR3: TGCGCCAGCAGCCAAGATAGGGGTGAAGCTTTCTTT. Its translation is CASSQDRGEAFF. The chain couples TRBV4-3 to TRBJ1-1, with TRBD1 as a possible D gene (5 bases). The V gene lost 0 bases and the J gene lost 7 bases, with 6 bases spanning the gap. Germline CDR1 reads LGHNA; CDR2 reads YSLEER. CDR3 length: 12 residues.

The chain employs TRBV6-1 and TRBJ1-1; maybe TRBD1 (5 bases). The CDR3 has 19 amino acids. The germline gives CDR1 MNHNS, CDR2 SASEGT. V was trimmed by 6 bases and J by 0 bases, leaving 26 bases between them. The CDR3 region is CASRSYRRDGRNLNTEAFF. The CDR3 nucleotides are TGTGCCAGCAGGAGTTACCGGAGGGACGGTCGGAATTTGAACACTGAAGCTTTCTTT.

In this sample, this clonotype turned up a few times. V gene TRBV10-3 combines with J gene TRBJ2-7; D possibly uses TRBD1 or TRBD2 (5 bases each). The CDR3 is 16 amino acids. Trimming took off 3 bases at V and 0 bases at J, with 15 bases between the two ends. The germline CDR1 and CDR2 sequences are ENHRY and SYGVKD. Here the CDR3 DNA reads TGTGCCATCAGTGAAAATCCAGGGACGCTCTCCTACGAGCAGTACTTC. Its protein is CAISENPGTLSYEQYF.

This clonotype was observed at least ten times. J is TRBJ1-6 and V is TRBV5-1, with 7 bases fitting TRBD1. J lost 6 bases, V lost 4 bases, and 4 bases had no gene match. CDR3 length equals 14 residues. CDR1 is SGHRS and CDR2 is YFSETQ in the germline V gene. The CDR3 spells CASSPRDSNSPLHF. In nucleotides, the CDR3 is TGCGCCAGCAGCCCGCGGGACAGTAATTCACCCCTCCACTTT.

In DNA form, the CDR3 reads TGTGCCAGCAGCTTAAGTCAGCAGAACACTGAAGCTTTCTTT. Translation gives CASSLSQQNTEAFF. The chain couples TRBV5-5 to TRBJ1-1, with no clear D. The CDR3 extends over 14 amino acids. The germline gives CDR1 SGHKS, CDR2 YYEKEE (reference sequence). The germline V and J ends were trimmed by 2 bases and 1 base, with 9 bases remaining between them.

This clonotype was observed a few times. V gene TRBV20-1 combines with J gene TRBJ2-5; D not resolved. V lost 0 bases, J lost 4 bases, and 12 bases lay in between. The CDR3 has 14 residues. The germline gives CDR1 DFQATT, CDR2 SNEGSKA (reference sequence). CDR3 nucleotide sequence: TGCAGTGCTAGAGATTCTGGCAGGCGAGAGACCCAGTACTTC. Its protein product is CSARDSGRRETQYF.

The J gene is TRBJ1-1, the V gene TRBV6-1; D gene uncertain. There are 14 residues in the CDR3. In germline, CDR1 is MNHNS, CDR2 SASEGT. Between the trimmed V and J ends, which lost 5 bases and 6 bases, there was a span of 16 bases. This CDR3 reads CASSLRRVGAEAFF. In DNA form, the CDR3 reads TGTGCCAGCAGTCTCCGTAGAGTAGGCGCTGAAGCTTTCTTT.

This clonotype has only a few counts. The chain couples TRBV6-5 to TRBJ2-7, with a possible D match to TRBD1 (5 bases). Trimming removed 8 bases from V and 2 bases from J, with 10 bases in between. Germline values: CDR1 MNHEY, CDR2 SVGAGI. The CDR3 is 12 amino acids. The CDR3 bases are TGTGCCAGCGCCCAGGGTACCTACGAGCAGTACTTC. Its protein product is CASAQGTYEQYF.

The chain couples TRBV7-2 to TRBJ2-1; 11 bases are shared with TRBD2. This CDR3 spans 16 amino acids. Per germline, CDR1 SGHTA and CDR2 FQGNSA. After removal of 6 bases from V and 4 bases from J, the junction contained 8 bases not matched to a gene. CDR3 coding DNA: TGTGCCAGCAGATTAACTAGCGGGGGAGGATACAATGAGCAGTTCTTC. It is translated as CASRLTSGGGYNEQFF.

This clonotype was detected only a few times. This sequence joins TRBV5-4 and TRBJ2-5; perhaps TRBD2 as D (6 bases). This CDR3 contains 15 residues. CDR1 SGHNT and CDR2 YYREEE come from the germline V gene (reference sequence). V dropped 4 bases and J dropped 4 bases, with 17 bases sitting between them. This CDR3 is CASSSVGGGRETQYF. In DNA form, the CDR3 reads TGTGCCAGCAGCAGTGTGGGGGGTGGACGAGAGACCCAGTACTTC.

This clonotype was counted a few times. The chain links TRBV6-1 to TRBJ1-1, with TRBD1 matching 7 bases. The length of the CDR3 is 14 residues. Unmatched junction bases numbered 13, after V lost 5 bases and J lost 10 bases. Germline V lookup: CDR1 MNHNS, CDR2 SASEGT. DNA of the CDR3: TGTGCCAGCAGTAAACAGGGGATGGTAACGCGAGCTTTCTTT. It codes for CASSKQGMVTRAFF.

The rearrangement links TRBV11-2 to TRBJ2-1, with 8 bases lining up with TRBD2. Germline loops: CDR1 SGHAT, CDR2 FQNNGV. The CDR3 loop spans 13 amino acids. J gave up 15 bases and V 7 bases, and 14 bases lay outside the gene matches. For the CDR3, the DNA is TGTGCCAGCACCTCCTATATTAGCGGGAAGGCGTTCTTC. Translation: CASTSYISGKAFF.

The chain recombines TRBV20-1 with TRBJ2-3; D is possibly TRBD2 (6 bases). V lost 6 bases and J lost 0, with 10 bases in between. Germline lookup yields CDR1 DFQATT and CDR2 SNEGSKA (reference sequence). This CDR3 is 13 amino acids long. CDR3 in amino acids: CSATGLSTDTQYF. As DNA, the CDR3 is TGCAGTGCCACGGGACTTAGCACAGATACGCAGTATTTT.

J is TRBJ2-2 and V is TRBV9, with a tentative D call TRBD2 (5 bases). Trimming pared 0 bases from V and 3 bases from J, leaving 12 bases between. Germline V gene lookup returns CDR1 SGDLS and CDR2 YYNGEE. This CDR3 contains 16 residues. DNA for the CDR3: TGTGCCAGCAGCGTAGCGTCCCTGAGGGACACCGGGGAGCTGTTTTTT. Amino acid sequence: CASSVASLRDTGELFF.

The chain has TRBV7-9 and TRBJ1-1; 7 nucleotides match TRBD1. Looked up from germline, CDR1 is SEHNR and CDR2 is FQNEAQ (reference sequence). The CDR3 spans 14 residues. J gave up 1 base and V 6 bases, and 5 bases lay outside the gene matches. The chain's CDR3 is CASSRQGPNTEAFF. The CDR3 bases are TGTGCCAGCAGTCGACAGGGCCCGAACACTGAAGCTTTCTTT.

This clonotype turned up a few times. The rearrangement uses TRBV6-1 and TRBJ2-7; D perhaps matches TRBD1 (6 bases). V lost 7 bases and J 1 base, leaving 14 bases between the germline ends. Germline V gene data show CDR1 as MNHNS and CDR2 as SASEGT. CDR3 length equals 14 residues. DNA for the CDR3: TGTGCCAGCACCCGGACAGAAGGATCCTACGAGCAGTACTTC. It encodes CASTRTEGSYEQYF.

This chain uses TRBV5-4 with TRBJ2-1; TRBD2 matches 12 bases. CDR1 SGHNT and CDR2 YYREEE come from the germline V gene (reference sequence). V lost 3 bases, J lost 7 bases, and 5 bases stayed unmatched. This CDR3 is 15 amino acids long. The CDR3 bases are TGTGCCAGCAGCTCGACTAGCGGGAGTACGAATGAGCAGTTCTTC. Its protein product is CASSSTSGSTNEQFF.

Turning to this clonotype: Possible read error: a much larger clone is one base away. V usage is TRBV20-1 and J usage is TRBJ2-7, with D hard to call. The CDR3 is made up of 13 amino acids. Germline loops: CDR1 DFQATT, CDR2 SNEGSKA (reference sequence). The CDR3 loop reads CSAREAVSCEQYF. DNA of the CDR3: TGCAGTGCTAGAGAGGCCGTATCCTGCGAGCAGTACTTC.

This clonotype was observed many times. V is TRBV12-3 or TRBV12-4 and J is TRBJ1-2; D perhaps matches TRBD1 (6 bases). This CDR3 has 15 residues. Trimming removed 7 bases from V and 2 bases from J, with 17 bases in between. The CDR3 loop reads CASTLRGFVNYGYTF. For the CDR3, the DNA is TGTGCCAGCACTCTAAGGGGGTTTGTCAACTATGGCTACACCTTC.

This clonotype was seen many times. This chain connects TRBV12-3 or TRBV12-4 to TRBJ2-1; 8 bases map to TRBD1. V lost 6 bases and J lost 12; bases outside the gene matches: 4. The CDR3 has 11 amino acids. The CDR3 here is CASRDGTGQFF. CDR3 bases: TGTGCCAGCAGAGACGGGACAGGGCAGTTCTTC.

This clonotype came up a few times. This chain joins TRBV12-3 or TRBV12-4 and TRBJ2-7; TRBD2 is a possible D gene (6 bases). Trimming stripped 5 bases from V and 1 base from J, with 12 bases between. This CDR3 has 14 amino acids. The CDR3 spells CASSAQRVSYEQYF. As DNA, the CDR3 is TGTGCCAGCAGTGCCCAGCGGGTGTCCTACGAGCAGTACTTC.

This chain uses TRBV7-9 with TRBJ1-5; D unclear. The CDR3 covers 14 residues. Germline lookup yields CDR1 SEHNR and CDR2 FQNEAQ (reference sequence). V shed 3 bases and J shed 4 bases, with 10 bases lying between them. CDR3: CASSFPQDNQPQHF. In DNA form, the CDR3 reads TGTGCCAGCAGCTTTCCCCAAGATAATCAGCCCCAGCATTTT.

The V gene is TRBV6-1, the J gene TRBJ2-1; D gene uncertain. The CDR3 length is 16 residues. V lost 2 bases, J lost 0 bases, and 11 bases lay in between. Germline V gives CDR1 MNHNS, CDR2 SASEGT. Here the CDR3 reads CASSEIGGTSYNEQFF. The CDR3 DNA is TGTGCCAGCAGTGAAATTGGCGGAACCTCCTACAATGAGCAGTTCTTC.

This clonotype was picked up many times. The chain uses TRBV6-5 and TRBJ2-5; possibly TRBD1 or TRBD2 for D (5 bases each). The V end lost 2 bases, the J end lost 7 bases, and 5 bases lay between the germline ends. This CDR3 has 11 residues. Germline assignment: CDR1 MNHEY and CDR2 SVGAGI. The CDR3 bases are TGTGCCAGCAGTTACGGGGGGACCCAGTACTTC. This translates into CASSYGGTQYF.